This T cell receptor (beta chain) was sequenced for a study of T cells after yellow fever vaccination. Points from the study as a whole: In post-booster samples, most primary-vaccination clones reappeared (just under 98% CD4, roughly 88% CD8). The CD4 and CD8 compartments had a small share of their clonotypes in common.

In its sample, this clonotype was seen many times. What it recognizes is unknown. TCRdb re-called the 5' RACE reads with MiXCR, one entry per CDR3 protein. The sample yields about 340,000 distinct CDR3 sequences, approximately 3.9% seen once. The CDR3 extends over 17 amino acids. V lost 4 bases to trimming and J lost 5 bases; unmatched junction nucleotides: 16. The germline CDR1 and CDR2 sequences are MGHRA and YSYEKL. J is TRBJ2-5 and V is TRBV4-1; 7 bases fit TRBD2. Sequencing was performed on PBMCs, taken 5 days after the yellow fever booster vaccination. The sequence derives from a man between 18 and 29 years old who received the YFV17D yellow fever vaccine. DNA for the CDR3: TGCGCCAGCAGCCTTACTGTGGGGCTAGCGGTAAGGGAGACCCAGTACTTC. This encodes CASSLTVGLAVRETQYF.